The source of this T cell receptor (beta chain) is a study of blood T cell repertoires in COVID-19 (dated by TCRdb to 2020 to 2022). Study-wide context: Collaborator samples came from the United States, Italy and Spain and covered acute and convalescent phases of COVID-19. The prospective study material was composed of cDNA or gDNA derived from T cells, B-cell-depleted T cells, or PBMCs. Subjects who had been exposed to COVID-19, were actively infected with it, or had recovered from it provided the deeply sampled blood TCRbeta repertoires that made up the dataset. The repertoires were released in a freely available public database meant as a resource for research on the immune response to SARS-CoV-2. The samples were drawn from two sources: the first 160 participants of the ongoing ImmuneRACE study, and fewer than 1,500 subjects contributed by 6 global collaborators. A de-identified subject ID, COVID-19 status, age in years and sex were almost always included in the sample metadata. Where HLA class I and class II types were available, the types were taken from metadata supplied by the sample provider, not from assay-based typing.

Whole blood was collected in K2EDTA tubes by collaborating institutions according to the institutions' own protocols. For TCRbeta analysis, collaborators shipped samples in one of three forms: frozen whole blood, isolated PBMCs, or DNA extracted from either of those sample types. The investigation overall reported the following: The quantity of clinical and demographic metadata differed by source and by participant and was supplied without curation.

TCRbeta CDR3 regions were amplified from genomic DNA by means of the immunoSEQ Assay, a bias-controlled multiplex PCR. The authors' pipeline ran thus. The number of nucleated cells in each sample was estimated by amplification of reference gene primers within the assay. Sequence reads were collapsed and filtered to measure the absolute abundance of every unique TCRbeta CDR3 rearrangement. For each sample, productive Simpson clonality was calculated as the square root of Simpson's diversity index across productive rearrangements. TCRdb holds this immuneACCESS table with in-frame rearrangements only. Some clones are missing; in checked studies, unresolved V genes explain under half, and the rest has no known cause. V, J and clone size are taken as reported in that table, and D and trimming were inferred from the DNA itself. For this sample there are more than 300,000 clones; around 88% appear just once. The ten largest account for 1.2% of the sample.

Trimming leaves V shorter by 5 bases and J shorter by 6 bases, with the junction holding 3 bases beyond the gene matches. As encoded in the germline V gene (reference sequence), CDR1 is MNHEY while CDR2 is SMNVEV. The CDR3 measures 12 amino acids from cysteine to phenylalanine. Only the CDR3 region is kept as DNA, spanning 36 bases read in frame from base 1. As for this clone: Its antigen is unknown. No quality values exist for individual bases; no much larger clone is one base distant.

This TCR derives from a woman in her forties or fifties with acute or convalescent COVID-19. The sequenced sample was peripheral blood. In this chain, TRBV27 is recombined with TRBJ1-2; 7 bases in the middle match TRBD1. The nucleotide sequence reads TGTGCCAGCAGTCCCGGACAGGATGGCTACACCTTC. Its translation is CASSPGQDGYTF.